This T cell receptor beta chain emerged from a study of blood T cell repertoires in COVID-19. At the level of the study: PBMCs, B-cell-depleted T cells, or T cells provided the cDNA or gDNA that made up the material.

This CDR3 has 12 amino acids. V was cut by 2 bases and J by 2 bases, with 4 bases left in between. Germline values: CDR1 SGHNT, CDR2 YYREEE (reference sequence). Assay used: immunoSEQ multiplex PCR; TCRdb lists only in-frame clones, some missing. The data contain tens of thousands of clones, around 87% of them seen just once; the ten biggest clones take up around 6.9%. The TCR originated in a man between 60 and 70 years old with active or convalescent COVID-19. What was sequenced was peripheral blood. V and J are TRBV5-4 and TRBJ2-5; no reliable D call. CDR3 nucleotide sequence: TGTGCCAGCAGCTTCCCTCAAGAGACCCAGTACTTC. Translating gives CASSFPQETQYF.